The 14 T cell receptor beta chains in this list originate from one sample, sequenced in a study of blood T cell repertoires in COVID-19 (dated by TCRdb to the early 2020s). The receptor library was made with the immunoSEQ multiplex PCR assay. TCRdb's version of the immuneACCESS table is confined to in-frame rearrangements and falls short of the full clone set. An unresolved V gene accounts for under half of the shortfall where checked; the remainder is of unknown origin. This sample holds under 300,000 clones; around four fifths were observed only once. 9.5% to 15% of the sample belongs to the ten largest clones. The sample consisted of peripheral blood. The receptor set was obtained from a woman aged 55-69 years with active or convalescent COVID-19.

This chain connects TRBV4-3 to TRBJ2-2; TRBD2 matches 7 bases. After removal of 0 bases from V and 0 bases from J, the junction contained 7 bases not matched to a gene. Germline CDR1 reads LGHNA; CDR2 reads YSLEER. The CDR3 extends over 18 amino acids. CDR3 in DNA: TGCGCCAGCAGCCAAGACCCCCCCGGACTAGCGAACACCGGGGAGCTGTTTTTT. Translation: CASSQDPPGLANTGELFF.

This rearrangement joins TRBV6-1 to TRBJ2-7; D not resolved. Trimming took off 2 bases at V and 0 bases at J, with 8 bases between the two ends. The CDR3 is 14 amino acids. Germline-derived CDR1 and CDR2 are MNHNS and SASEGT. The CDR3 protein is CASSESGSSYEQYF. The CDR3 DNA reads as TGTGCCAGCAGTGAAAGTGGCAGCTCCTACGAGCAGTACTTC.

This rearrangement joins TRBV11-2 to TRBJ2-1; D is undetermined. The CDR3 is made up of 11 amino acids. CDR1 is SGHAT and CDR2 is FQNNGV in the germline V gene. Trimming left V 8 bases short and J 15 bases short, with 17 bases between. As DNA, the CDR3 is TGTGCCAGCGTTGGAGCGACTTCTTTGTTCTTC. It codes for CASVGATSLFF.

The rearrangement joins TRBV3-1 (or the pseudogene TRBV3-2) to TRBJ2-6, with 9 bases fitting TRBD1. V was clipped by 0 bases and J by 2 bases; unmatched bases: 2. The CDR3 is 17 residues long. Germline lookup yields CDR1 LGHDT and CDR2 YNNKEL (reference sequence). CDR3 DNA: TGTGCCAGCAGCCAAGAACAGGGGGCGACTGGGGCCAACGTCCTGACTTTC. Translating it yields CASSQEQGATGANVLTF.

The CDR3, as DNA: TGTGCCAGCAGTGGGCTTCAGGATGGGGCTAGCTCCTATAATTCACCCCTCCACTTT. The encoded protein is CASSGLQDGASSYNSPLHF. V gene TRBV3-1 (or the pseudogene TRBV3-2) combines with J gene TRBJ1-6, with a weak D call TRBD1 (5 bases). The germline CDR1 and CDR2 sequences are LGHDT and YNNKEL (reference sequence). Trimming shortened V by 6 bases and J by 0 bases, and 21 bases separated the two germline ends. The CDR3 length is 19 residues.

This chain connects TRBV9 to TRBJ1-3, with 9 bases identical to TRBD1. The germline V gene encodes CDR1 SGDLS and CDR2 YYNGEE. V shed 4 bases, J shed 1 base, and the junction held 3 bases outside the gene matches. The CDR3 has 15 residues. CDR3 loop: CASSSGTGSGNTIYF. Here the CDR3 DNA reads TGTGCCAGCAGCTCGGGGACAGGGTCTGGAAACACCATATATTTT.

Remarks on this clone: Within the sample, other DNA sequences also encode this same CDR3. The chain carries TRBV20-1 and TRBJ1-2; D ambiguous. From germline, CDR1 is DFQATT and CDR2 SNEGSKA (reference sequence). The CDR3 totals 11 residues. V was shortened by 5 bases and J by 4 bases, with 8 bases between the two germline ends. CDR3 DNA: TGCAGTGCTCCCCAGTTCTATGGCTACACCTTC. Protein product: CSAPQFYGYTF.

The J gene is TRBJ1-2, the V gene TRBV5-1; 9 positions agree with TRBD1. Germline assignment: CDR1 SGHRS and CDR2 YFSETQ. CDR3 length: 14 residues. V trimming: 5 bases; J trimming: 7 bases; junction bases outside the gene matches: 9. The CDR3 loop is CASRDGQGRVGYTF. CDR3 in DNA: TGCGCCAGCAGGGACGGACAGGGGAGAGTTGGCTACACCTTC.

V is TRBV5-1 and J is TRBJ2-5, with D maybe TRBD2 (7 bases). Germline V gives CDR1 SGHRS, CDR2 YFSETQ. This CDR3 spans 14 amino acids. V lost 4 bases and J 8 bases, leaving 18 bases between the germline ends. This chain's CDR3 is CASSSGTQQSTQYF. CDR3 coding DNA: TGCGCCAGCAGCAGCGGGACACAACAGAGCACCCAGTACTTC.

This chain links TRBV6-5 with TRBJ2-1; a possible D gene is TRBD2 (6 bases). Per the germline V gene, CDR1 is MNHEY and CDR2 is SVGAGI. Trimming pared 4 bases from V and 12 bases from J, leaving 13 bases between. The CDR3 sequence is 12 residues long. As DNA, the CDR3 is TGTGCCAGCAGTTCCGAACTAGCCCGGCAGTTCTTC. This sequence encodes CASSSELARQFF.

This chain connects TRBV24-1 to TRBJ2-3, with D possibly TRBD1 on 5 matching bases. Germline loops: CDR1 KGHDR, CDR2 SFDVKD. The CDR3 totals 17 residues. Trimming took 2 bases from V and 0 from J, leaving 14 bases between them. The DNA of the CDR3 is TGTGCCACCAGTGATTCCAGGACACACACTAGCACAGATACGCAGTATTTT. Amino acid sequence: CATSDSRTHTSTDTQYF.

The V and J genes are TRBV18 and TRBJ2-7, with 16 bases fitting TRBD2. There are 18 residues in the CDR3. V shed 4 bases and J 3 bases; nucleotides not matched to a gene: 9. Germline loops: CDR1 KGHSH, CDR2 LQKENI. CDR3 sequence: CASSLLGLAGGTRYEQYF. CDR3 bases: TGTGCCAGCTCACTGCTGGGACTAGCGGGGGGGACTCGCTACGAGCAGTACTTC.

J is TRBJ2-3 and V is TRBV6-2 or TRBV6-3; no reliable D call. The V end lost 5 bases, the J end lost 4 bases, and 16 bases lay between the germline ends. Germline V gene sequence: CDR1 MNHEY, CDR2 SVGEGT. The CDR3 is 15 amino acids. The CDR3 region has the DNA TGTGCCAGCAGTCCCGTGGCTAGAGTGGCAGATACGCAGTATTTT. Translating gives CASSPVARVADTQYF.

This chain connects TRBV6-4 to TRBJ2-2; 10 positions match TRBD2. This CDR3 has 19 amino acids. V lost 7 bases to trimming and J lost 0 bases; unmatched junction nucleotides: 14. CDR1 and CDR2 from the germline V gene are MRHNA and SNTAGT. The CDR3, as DNA: TGTGCCAGCAAGAGTCTGGCCAGCGGGGGGGCCGCGAACACCGGGGAGCTGTTTTTT. Protein sequence: CASKSLASGGAANTGELFF.